This T cell receptor beta chain was obtained from a study of cytomegalovirus exposure and HLA in healthy donors. Study in general: Out of approximately 400 genotyped donors, 81% belonged to the Caucasian-associated ancestry cluster.

Both 60 Vbeta primers and 13 Jbeta primers went into the PCR. Some clones are missing from TCRdb's copy, which holds only in-frame ones; the method was immunoSEQ multiplex PCR. The data show 30,000 to 40,000 clones, 85% to 95% seen once. This CDR3 contains 19 residues. The germline V gene has CDR1 SEHNR and CDR2 FQNEAQ (reference sequence). After removal of 2 bases from V and 9 bases from J, the junction contained 21 bases not matched to a gene. The V call is TRBV7-9, the J call TRBJ2-1; 8 bases match TRBD1. The receptor comes from a woman aged 18-30 years in good health and CMV-seronegative. The sample was PBMCs. The CDR3 DNA reads TGTGCCAGCAGCTTACCCACCCTCCGGGGACAGGTGCGACCCAGTGAGCAGTTCTTC. Translation gives CASSLPTLRGQVRPSEQFF.